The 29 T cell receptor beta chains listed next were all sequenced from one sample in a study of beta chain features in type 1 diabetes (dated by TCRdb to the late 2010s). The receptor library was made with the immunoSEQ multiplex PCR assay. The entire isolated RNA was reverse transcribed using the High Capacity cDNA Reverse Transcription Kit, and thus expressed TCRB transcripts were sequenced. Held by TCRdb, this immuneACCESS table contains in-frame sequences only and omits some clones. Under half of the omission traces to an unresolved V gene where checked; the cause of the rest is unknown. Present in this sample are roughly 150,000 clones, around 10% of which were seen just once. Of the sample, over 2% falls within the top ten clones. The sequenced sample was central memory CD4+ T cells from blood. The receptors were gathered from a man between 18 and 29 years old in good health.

As DNA, the CDR3 is TGTGCCAGCAGCTTAGAACTAGCGGGAACCTACAATGAGCAGTTCTTC. As protein: CASSLELAGTYNEQFF. V is TRBV11-2 and J is TRBJ2-1; 10 bases fit TRBD2. The CDR3 has 16 amino acids. The V segment lost 0 bases and the J segment 2 bases; nucleotides outside the gene matches: 1. Looked up from germline, CDR1 is SGHAT and CDR2 is FQNNGV.

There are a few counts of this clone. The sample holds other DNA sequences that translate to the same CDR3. The CDR3 loop is CASSRGNQPQHF. DNA for the CDR3: TGTGCCAGCAGCAGGGGGAATCAGCCCCAGCATTTT. The genes are TRBV25-1 and TRBJ1-5; 7 bases map to TRBD1. J was trimmed by 4 bases and V by 6 bases; bases with no gene match: 0. Germline V gives CDR1 MGHDK, CDR2 SYGVNS. The CDR3 loop spans 12 amino acids.

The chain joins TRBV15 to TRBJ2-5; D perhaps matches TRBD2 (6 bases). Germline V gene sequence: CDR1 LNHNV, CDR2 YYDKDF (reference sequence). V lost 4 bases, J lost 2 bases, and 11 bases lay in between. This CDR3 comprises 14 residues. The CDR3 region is CATSTRDFQETQYF. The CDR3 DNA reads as TGTGCCACCAGCACCCGGGACTTTCAAGAGACCCAGTACTTC.

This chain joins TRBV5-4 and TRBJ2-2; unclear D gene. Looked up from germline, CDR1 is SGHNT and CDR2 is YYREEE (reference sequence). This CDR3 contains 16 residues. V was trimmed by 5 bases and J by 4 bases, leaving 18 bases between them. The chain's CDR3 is CASSSPALAGTGELFF. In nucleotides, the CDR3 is TGTGCCAGCAGTTCTCCAGCCCTCGCTGGCACCGGGGAGCTGTTTTTT.

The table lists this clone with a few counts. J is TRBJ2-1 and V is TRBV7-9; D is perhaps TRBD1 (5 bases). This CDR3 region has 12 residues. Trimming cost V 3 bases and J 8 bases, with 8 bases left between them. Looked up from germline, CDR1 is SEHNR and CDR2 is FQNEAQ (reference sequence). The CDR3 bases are TGTGCCAGCAGCTTTTGGGGCGATGAGCAGTTCTTC. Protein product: CASSFWGDEQFF.

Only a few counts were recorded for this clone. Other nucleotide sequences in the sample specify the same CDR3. This CDR3 is CASSVAGNTEAFF. In DNA form, the CDR3 reads TGTGCCAGCAGCGTAGCGGGGAACACTGAAGCTTTCTTT. J is TRBJ1-1 and V is TRBV9; D not certain. The ends were cut back, 0 bases at V and 1 base at J, with 4 bases in the middle. Germline loops: CDR1 SGDLS, CDR2 YYNGEE. The CDR3 is 13 residues long.

In DNA form, the CDR3 reads TGTGCCAGCAGTTTATCCTCCGGGACAGGCCTAAATCAGCCCCAGCATTTT. Its protein product is CASSLSSGTGLNQPQHF. The chain has TRBV27 and TRBJ1-5; 8 nucleotides line up with TRBD1. Germline V CDR1 and CDR2: MNHEY, SMNVEV (reference sequence). This CDR3 is built from 17 residues. Trimming cost V 0 bases and J 4 bases; bases outside gene matches: 8.

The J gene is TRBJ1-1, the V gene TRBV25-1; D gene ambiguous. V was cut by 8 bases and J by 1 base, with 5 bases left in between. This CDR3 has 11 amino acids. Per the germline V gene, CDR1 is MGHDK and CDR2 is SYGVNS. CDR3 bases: TGTGCCAGCGGAAAGAACACTGAAGCTTTCTTT. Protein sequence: CASGKNTEAFF.

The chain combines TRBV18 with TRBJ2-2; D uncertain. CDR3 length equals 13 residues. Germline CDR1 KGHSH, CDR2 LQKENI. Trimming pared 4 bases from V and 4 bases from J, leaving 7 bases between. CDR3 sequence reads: CASSRSSTGELFF. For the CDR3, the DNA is TGTGCCAGCTCACGTTCGTCCACCGGGGAGCTGTTTTTT.

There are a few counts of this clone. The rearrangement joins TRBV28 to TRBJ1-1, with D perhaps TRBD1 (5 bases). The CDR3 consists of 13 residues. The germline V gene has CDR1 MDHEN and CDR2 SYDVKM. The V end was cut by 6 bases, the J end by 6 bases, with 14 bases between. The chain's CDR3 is CASSGGWVPEAFF. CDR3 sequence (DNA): TGTGCCAGCAGCGGGGGATGGGTACCTGAAGCTTTCTTT.

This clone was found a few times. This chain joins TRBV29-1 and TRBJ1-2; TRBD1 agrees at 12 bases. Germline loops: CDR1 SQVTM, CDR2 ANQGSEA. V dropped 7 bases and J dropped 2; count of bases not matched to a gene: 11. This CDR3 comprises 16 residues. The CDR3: CSAPQGQGARNYGYTF. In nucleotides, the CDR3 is TGCAGCGCACCCCAGGGACAGGGGGCGCGAAACTATGGCTACACCTTC.

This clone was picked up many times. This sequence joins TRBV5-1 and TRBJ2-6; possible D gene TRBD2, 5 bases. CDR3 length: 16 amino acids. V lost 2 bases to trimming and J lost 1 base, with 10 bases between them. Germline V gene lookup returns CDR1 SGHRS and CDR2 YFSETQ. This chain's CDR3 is CASSFGGSSGANVLTF. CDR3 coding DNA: TGCGCCAGCAGCTTTGGAGGATCGTCTGGGGCCAACGTCCTGACTTTC.

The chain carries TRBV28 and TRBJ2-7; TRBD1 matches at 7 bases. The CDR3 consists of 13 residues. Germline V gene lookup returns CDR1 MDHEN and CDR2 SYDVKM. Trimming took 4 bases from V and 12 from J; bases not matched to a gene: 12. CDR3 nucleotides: TGTGCCAGCAGTTCCCAGACTACCGGGACAGTGTACTTC. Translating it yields CASSSQTTGTVYF.

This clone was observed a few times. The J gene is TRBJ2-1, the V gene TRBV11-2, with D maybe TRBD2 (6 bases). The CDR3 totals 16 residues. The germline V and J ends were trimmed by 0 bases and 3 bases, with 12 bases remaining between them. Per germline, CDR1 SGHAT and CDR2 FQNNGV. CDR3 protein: CASSLDLDSGYNEQFF. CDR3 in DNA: TGTGCCAGCAGCTTAGATCTGGATAGCGGCTACAATGAGCAGTTCTTC.

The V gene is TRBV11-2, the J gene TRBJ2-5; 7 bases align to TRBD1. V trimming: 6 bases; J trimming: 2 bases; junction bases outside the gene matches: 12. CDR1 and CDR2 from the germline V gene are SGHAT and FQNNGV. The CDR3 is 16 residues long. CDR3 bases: TGTGCCAGCAGGGAGGCCGGGACAGTTCCACAAGAGACCCAGTACTTC. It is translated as CASREAGTVPQETQYF.

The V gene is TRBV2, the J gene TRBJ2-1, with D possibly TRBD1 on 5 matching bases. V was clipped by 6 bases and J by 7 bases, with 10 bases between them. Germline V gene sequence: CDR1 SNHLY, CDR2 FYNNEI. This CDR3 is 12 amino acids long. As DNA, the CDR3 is TGTGCCAGCAGCTCAGGGTGGAATGAGCAGTTCTTC. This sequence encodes CASSSGWNEQFF.

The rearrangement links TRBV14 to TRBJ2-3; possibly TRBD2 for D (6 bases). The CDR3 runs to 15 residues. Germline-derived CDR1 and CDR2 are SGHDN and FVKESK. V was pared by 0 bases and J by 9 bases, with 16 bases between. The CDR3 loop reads CASSQDPWSGDTQYF. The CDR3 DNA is TGTGCCAGCAGCCAAGATCCTTGGTCGGGAGACACGCAGTATTTT.

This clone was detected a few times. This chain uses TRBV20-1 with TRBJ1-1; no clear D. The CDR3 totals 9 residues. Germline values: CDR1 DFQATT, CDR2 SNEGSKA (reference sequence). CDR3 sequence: CRAGSEAFF. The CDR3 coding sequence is TGCAGGGCGGGTTCTGAAGCTTTCTTT.

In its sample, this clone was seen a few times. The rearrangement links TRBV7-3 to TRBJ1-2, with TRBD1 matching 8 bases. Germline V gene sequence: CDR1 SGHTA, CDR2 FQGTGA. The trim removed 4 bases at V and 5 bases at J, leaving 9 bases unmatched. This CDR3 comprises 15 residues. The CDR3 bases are TGTGCCAGCAGCTCCGGCAGGGGGCTAGGGTATGGCTACACCTTC. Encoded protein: CASSSGRGLGYGYTF.

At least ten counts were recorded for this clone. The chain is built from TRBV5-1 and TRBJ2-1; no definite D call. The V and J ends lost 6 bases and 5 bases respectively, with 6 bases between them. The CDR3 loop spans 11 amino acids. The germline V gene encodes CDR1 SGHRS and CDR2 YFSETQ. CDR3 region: CASIINNEQFF. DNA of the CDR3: TGCGCCAGCATTATAAACAATGAGCAGTTCTTC.

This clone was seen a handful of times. CDR3 DNA sequence: TGTGCCAGCCGCCTTATGATTGAGCAGTACTTC. This codes for CASRLMIEQYF. This chain joins TRBV7-2 and TRBJ2-7; D remains ambiguous. The CDR3 contains 11 residues. Deletions cut 8 bases from V and 7 bases from J, with 12 bases between. Germline V CDR1 and CDR2: SGHTA, FQGNSA.

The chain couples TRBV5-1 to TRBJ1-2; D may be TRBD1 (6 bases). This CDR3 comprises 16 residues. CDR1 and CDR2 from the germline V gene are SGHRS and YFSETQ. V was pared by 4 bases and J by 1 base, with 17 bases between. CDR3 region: CASSPSWTVSNYGYTF. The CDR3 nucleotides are TGCGCCAGCAGCCCGAGCTGGACAGTGAGTAACTATGGCTACACCTTC. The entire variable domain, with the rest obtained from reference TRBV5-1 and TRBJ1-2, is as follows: KAGVTQTPRYLIKTRGQQVTLSCSPISGHRSVSWYQQTPGQGLQFLFEYFSETQRNKGNFPGRFSGRQFSNSRSEMNVSTLELGDSALYLCASSPSWTVSNYGYTFGSGTRLTVV.

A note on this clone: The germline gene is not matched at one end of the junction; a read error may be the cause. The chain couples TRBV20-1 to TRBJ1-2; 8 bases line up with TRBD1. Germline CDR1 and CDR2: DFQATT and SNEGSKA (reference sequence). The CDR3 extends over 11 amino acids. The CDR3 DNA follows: TGCAGTGCTAAGGACAGGGCGCGGGCAATTTTC. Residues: CSAKDRARAIF.

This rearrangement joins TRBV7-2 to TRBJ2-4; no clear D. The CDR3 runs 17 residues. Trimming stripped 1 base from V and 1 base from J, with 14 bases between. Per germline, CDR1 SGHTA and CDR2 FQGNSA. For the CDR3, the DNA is TGTGCCAGCAGCTTAGTGGTGGGCGACATTGCCAAAAACATTCAGTACTTC. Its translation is CASSLVVGDIAKNIQYF.

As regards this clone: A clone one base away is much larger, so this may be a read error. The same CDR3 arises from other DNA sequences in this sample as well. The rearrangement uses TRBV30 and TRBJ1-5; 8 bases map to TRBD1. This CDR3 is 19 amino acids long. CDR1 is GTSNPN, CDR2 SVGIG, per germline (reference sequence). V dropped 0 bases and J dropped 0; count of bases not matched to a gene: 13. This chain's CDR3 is CAWSVGWTGRLNSNQPQHF. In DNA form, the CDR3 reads TGTGCCTGGAGTGTAGGGTGGACAGGGAGGCTTAATAGCAATCAGCCCCAGCATTTT.

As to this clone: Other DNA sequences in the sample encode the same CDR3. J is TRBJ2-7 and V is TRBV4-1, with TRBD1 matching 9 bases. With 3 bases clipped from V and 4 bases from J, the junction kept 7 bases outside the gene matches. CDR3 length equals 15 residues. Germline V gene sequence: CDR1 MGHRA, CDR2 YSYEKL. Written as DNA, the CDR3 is TGCGCCAGCAGCCAGGACAGGGGCCCCACATACGAGCAGTACTTC. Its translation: CASSQDRGPTYEQYF.

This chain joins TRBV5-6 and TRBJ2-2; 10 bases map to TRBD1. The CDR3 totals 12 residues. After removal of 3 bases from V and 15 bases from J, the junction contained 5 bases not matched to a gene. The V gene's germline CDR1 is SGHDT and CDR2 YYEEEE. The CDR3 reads CASSWDRGDVFF. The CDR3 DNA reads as TGTGCCAGCAGCTGGGACAGGGGCGATGTGTTTTTT.

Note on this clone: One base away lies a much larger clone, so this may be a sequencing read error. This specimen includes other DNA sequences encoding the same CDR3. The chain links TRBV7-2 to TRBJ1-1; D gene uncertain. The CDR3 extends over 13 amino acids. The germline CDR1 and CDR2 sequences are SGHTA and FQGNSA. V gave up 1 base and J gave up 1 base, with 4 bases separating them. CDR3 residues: CASSLEQNTEAFF. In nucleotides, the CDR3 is TGTGCCAGCAGCTTAGAACAGAACACTGAAGCTTTCTTT.

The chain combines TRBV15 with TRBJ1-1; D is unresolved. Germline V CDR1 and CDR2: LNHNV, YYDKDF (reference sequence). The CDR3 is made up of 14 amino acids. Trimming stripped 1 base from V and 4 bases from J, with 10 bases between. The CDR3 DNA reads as TGTGCCACCAGCAGAGTGCAGGTGGGCACTGAAGCTTTCTTT. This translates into CATSRVQVGTEAFF.